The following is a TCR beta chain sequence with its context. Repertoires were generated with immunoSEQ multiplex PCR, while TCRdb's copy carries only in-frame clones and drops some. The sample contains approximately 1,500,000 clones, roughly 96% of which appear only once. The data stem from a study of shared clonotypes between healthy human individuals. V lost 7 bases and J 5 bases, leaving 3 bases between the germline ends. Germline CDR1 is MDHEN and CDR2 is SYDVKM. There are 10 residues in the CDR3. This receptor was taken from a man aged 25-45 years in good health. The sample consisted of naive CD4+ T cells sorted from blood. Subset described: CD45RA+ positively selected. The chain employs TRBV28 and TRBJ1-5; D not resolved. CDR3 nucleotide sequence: TGTGCCAGCAACTATCAGCCCCAGCATTTT. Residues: CASNYQPQHF. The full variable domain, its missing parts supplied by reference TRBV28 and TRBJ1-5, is DVKVTQSSRYLVKRTGEKVFLECVQDMDHENMFWYRQDPGLGLRLIYFSYDVKMKEKGDIPEGYSVSREKKERFSLILESASTNQTSMYLCASNYQPQHFGDGTRLSIL.